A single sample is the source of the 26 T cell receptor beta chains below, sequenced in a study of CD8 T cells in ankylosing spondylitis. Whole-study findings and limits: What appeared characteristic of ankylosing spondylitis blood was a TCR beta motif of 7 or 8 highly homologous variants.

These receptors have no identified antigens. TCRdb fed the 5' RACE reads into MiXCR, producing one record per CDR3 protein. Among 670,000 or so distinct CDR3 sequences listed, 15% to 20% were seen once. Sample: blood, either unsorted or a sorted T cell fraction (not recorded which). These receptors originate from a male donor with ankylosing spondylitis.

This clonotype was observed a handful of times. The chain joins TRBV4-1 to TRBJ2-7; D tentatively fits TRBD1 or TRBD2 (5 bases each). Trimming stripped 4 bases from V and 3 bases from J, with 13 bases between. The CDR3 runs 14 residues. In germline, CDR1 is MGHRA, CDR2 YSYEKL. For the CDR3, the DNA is TGCGCCAGCAGCCCCGGCAGGGAGATCTACGAGCAGTACTTC. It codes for CASSPGREIYEQYF.

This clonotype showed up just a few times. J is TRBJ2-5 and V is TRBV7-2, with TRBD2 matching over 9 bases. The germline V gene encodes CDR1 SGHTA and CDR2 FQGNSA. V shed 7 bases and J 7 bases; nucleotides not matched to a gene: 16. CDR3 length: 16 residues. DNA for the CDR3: TGTGCCAGCAACGAGCGGGGGACTAGCAGCGCGGGGACCCAGTACTTC. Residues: CASNERGTSSAGTQYF.

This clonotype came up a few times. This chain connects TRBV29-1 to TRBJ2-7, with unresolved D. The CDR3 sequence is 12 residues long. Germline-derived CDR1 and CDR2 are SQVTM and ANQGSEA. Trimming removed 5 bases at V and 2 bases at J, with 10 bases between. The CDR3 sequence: CSVTAGPYEQYF. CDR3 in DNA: TGCAGCGTTACCGCCGGTCCCTACGAGCAGTACTTC.

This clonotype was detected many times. The CDR3 protein is CASSRDGSYEQYF. In nucleotides, the CDR3 is TGTGCCAGCAGCCGGGACGGCTCCTACGAGCAGTACTTC. The rearrangement joins TRBV7-8 to TRBJ2-7; D possibly matches TRBD1 or TRBD2 (5 bases each). The CDR3 contains 13 residues. CDR1 is SGHVS and CDR2 is FQNEAQ in the germline V gene. The V end was cut by 5 bases, the J end by 0 bases, with 8 bases between.

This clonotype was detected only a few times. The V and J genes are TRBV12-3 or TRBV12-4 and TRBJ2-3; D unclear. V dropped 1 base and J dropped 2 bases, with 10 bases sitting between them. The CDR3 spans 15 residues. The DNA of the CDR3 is TGTGCCAGCAGTTTAGGGACGGTGATCACAGATACGCAGTATTTT. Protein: CASSLGTVITDTQYF.

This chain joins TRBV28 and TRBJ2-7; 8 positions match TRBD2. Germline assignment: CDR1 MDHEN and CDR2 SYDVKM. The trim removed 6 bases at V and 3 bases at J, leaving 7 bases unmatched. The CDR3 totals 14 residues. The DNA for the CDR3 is TGTGCCAGCAGACCCCCCGGGACTAGCTACGAGCAGTACTTC. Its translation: CASRPPGTSYEQYF.

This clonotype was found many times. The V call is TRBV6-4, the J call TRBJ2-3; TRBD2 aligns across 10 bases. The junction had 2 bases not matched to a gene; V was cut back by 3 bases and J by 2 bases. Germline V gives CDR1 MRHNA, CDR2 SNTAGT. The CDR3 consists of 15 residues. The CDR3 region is CASSESGGATDTQYF. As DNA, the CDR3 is TGTGCCAGCAGTGAAAGCGGGGGGGCCACAGATACGCAGTATTTT.

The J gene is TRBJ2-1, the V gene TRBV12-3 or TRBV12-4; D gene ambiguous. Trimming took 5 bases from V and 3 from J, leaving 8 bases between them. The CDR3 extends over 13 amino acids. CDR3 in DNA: TGTGCCAGCAGTCGTAGCTACTACAATGAGCAGTTCTTC. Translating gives CASSRSYYNEQFF.

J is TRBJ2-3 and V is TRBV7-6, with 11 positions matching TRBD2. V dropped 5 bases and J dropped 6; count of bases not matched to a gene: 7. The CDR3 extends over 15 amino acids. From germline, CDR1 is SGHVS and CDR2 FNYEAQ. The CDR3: CASSRTSGGIDTQYF. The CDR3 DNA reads TGTGCCAGCAGCCGTACTAGCGGGGGCATCGATACGCAGTATTTT.

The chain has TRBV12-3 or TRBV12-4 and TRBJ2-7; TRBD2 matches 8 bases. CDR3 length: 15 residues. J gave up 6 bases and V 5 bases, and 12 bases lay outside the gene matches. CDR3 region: CASSGPPAGVTEQYF. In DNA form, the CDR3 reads TGTGCCAGCAGTGGCCCCCCAGCGGGAGTAACCGAGCAGTACTTC.

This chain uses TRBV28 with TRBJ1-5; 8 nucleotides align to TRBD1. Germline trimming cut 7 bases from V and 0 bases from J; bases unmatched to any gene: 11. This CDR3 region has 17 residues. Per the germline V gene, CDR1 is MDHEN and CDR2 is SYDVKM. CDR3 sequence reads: CASKPWTGSYSNQPQHF. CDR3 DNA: TGTGCCAGCAAACCCTGGACAGGGAGTTATAGCAATCAGCCCCAGCATTTT.

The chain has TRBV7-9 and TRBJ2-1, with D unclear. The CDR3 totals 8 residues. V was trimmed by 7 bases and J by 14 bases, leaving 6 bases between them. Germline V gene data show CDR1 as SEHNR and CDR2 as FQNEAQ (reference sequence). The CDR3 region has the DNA TGTGCCAGCACCGAGGAGTTCTTC. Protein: CASTEEFF.

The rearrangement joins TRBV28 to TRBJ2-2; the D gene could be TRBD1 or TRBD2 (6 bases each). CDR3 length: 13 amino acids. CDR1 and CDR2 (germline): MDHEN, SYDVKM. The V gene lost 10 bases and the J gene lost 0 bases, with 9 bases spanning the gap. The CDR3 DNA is TGTGCCACCGGGGGCGCGAACACCGGGGAGCTGTTTTTT. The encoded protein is CATGGANTGELFF.

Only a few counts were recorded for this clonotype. CDR3 nucleotide sequence: TGTGCCAGCAGCCTCCTGGGGCCCATAGCAGATACGCAGTATTTT. This gives the protein CASSLLGPIADTQYF. The genes are TRBV12-3 or TRBV12-4 and TRBJ2-3, with a possible D match to TRBD1 (5 bases). This CDR3 region has 15 residues. Trimming cost V 6 bases and J 4 bases, with 17 bases left between them.

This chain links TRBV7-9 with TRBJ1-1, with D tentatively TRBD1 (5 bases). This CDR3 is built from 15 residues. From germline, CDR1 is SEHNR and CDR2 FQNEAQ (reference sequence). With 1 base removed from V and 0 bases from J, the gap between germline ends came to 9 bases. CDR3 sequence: CASSLEDRMNTEAFF. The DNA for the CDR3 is TGTGCCAGCAGCTTAGAAGACAGAATGAACACTGAAGCTTTCTTT.

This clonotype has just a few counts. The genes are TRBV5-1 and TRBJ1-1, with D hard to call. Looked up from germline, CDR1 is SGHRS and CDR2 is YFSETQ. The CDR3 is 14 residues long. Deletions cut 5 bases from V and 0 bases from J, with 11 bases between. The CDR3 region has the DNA TGCGCCAGCAGTGAACAGACCATGAACACTGAAGCTTTCTTT. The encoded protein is CASSEQTMNTEAFF.

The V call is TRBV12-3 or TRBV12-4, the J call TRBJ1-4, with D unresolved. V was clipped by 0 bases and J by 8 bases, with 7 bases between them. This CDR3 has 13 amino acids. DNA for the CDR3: TGTGCCAGCAGTTTAGCGGAGGCAGAAAAACTGTTTTTT. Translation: CASSLAEAEKLFF.

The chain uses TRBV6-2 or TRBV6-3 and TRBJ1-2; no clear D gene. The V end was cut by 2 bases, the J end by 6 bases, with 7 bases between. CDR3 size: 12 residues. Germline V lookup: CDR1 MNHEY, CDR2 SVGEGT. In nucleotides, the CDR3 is TGTGCCAGCAGTTACCCCGAGAATGGCTACACCTTC. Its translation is CASSYPENGYTF.

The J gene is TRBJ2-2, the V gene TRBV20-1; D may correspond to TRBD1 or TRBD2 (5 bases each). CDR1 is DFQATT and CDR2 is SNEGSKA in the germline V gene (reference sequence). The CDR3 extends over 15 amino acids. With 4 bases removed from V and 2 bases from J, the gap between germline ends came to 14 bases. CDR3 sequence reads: CSATSGTANTGELFF. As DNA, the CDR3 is TGCAGTGCTACCTCCGGGACGGCAAACACCGGGGAGCTGTTTTTT.

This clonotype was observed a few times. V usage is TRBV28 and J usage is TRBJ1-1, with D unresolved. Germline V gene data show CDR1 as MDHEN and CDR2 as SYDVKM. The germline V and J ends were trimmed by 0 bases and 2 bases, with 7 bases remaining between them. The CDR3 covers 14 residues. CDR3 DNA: TGTGCCAGCAGTTTATGGACCGCCAACACTGAAGCTTTCTTT. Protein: CASSLWTANTEAFF.

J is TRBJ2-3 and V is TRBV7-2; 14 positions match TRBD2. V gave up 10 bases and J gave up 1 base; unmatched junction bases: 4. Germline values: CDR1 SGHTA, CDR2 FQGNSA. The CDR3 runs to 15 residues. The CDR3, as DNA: TGTGCCACCGCGACTAGCGGGAGGGGCACAGATACGCAGTATTTT. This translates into CATATSGRGTDTQYF.

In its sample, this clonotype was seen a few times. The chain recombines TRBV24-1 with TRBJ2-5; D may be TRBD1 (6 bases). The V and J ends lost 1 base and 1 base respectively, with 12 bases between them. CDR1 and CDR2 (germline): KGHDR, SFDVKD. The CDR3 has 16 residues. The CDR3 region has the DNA TGTGCCACCAGTGATTTCCCGGGACAACCCCAAGAGACCCAGTACTTC. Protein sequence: CATSDFPGQPQETQYF.

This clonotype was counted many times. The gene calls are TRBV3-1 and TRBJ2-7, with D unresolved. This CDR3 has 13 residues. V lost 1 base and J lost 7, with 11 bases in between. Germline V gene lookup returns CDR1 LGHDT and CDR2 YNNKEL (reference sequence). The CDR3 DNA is TGTGCCAGCAGCCAAGTCTCACTGGGTGAGCAGTACTTC. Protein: CASSQVSLGEQYF.

Here the CDR3 reads CASRPSGGGKDTQYF. As DNA, the CDR3 is TGTGCCAGCAGACCTAGCGGAGGGGGCAAGGATACGCAGTATTTT. V is TRBV6-2 or TRBV6-3 and J is TRBJ2-3; either TRBD1 or TRBD2 may supply D (7 bases each). Germline assignment: CDR1 MNHEY and CDR2 SVGEGT. The V end lost 6 bases, the J end lost 6 bases, and 19 bases lay between the germline ends. This CDR3 is built from 15 residues.

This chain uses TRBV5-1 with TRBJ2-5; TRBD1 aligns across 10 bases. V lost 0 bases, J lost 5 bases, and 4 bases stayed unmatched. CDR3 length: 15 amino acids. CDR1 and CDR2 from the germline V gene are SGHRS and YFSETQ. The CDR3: CASSLAWDRGETQYF. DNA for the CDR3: TGCGCCAGCAGCTTGGCCTGGGACAGGGGTGAGACCCAGTACTTC. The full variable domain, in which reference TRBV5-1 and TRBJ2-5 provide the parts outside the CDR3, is KAGVTQTPRYLIKTRGQQVTLSCSPISGHRSVSWYQQTPGQGLQFLFEYFSETQRNKGNFPGRFSGRQFSNSRSEMNVSTLELGDSALYLCASSLAWDRGETQYFGPGTRLLVL.

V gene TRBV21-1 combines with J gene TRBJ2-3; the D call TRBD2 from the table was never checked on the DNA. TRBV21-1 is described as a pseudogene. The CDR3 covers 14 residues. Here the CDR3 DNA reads TGTGCCAGCAGCATCCGAGCCTGGGAGGGGGACACAGATTTT. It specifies CASSIRAWEGDTDF.